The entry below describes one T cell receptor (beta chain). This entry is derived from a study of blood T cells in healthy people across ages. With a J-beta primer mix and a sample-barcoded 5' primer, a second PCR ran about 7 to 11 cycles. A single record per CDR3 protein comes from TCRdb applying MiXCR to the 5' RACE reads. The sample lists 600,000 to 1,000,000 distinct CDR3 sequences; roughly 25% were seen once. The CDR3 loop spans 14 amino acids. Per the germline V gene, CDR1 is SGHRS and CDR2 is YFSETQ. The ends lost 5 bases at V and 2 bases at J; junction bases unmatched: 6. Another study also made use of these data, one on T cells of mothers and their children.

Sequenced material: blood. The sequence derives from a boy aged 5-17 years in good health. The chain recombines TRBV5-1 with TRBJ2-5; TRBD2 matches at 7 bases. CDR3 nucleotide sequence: TGCGCCAGCAGACCGGGACTAACACAAGAGACCCAGTACTTC. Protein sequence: CASRPGLTQETQYF.